The subject of this entry is one T cell receptor beta chain. V lost 3 bases and J 3 bases, leaving 11 bases between the germline ends. Germline CDR1 KGHSH, CDR2 LQKENI. CDR3 length: 14 amino acids. Measured with immunoSEQ multiplex PCR; TCRdb has only the in-frame clones, and not every one. The data contain 200,000 to 300,000 clones, roughly 83% of them singletons. The data originate from a study of blood T cell repertoires in COVID-19. At the level of the study: From T cells, B-cell-depleted T cells, or PBMCs came the material, which was cDNA or gDNA.

The sample consisted of peripheral blood. The chain uses TRBV18 and TRBJ1-1, with unresolved D. The sequence derives from a man aged 40-49 years with acute or convalescent COVID-19. Here the CDR3 DNA reads TGTGCCAGCTCACCGCTGGACTTAGACACTGAAGCTTTCTTT. Amino acids: CASSPLDLDTEAFF.